This T cell receptor (beta chain) emerged from a study of T cell responses to AZD1222 COVID-19 vaccine. Overall study findings and caveats: Unmutated regions of variants are reportedly targeted by nearly half of spike-specific TCRs.

Remarks on this clone: The antigen remains unidentified.

Profiling relied on immunoSEQ multiplex PCR, and the TCRdb table lists in-frame clones only, not all of them. The sample records tens of thousands of clones, roughly 87% being singletons. The V and J ends lost 5 bases and 7 bases respectively, with 14 bases between them. The CDR3 spans 13 residues. Germline V gene data show CDR1 as SGHAT and CDR2 as FQNNGV. Sequenced material: peripheral blood, taken 28 days after the second AZD1222 dose. The clonotype was recovered from an adult who received the AZD1222 COVID-19 vaccine. This rearrangement joins TRBV11-2 to TRBJ1-1; D is unresolved. The DNA for the CDR3 is TGTGCCAGCAGCCGAATGGCGGCAATTGAAGCTTTCTTT. Amino acid sequence: CASSRMAAIEAFF.